This is a list of T cell receptor beta chains from one sample in a study of molecular identifiers for immune sequencing clone quantification. From the PCR reads, TCRdb called clonotypes with MiXCR, one entry per CDR3 protein. The sample contains just over 40,000 distinct CDR3 sequences, about a fifth of which appear only once. The sample comprised naive CD8+ T cells from blood, with Jurkat cell RNA spiked in. The source of these receptors is a human donor in good health. Some libraries in this study had Jurkat cell RNA spiked in. Each CDR3 is given with its conserved first and last residue. The D gene is left open where the match is weak. Clone size appears in some rows only: once, few, many, or a class for an expanded clone.

many TRBJ2-1 . TRBV7-2 TGTGCCAGCAGAACAGACAGGCACAATGAGCAGTTCTTC CASRTDRHNEQFF
. TRBJ2-2 . TRBV11-2 TGTGCCAGCGGGGGGGCGAACGGGGAGCTGTTTTTT CASGGANGELFF
. TRBJ2-1 TRBD1 TRBV7-9 TGTGCCAGCAGTCACCCGGGACAGTTCTACAATGAGCAGTTCTTC CASSHPGQFYNEQFF
many TRBJ2-1 TRBD2 TRBV6-4 TGTGCCAGCAGTATCCTAGCGGGAGGTAATGAGCAGTTCTTC CASSILAGGNEQFF
many TRBJ2-7 TRBD1 TRBV19 TGTGCCAGTACCTCTTCAACAGGGGGGTCCTACGAGCAGTACTTC CASTSSTGGSYEQYF
. TRBJ2-1 . TRBV4-1 TGCGCCAGCAGCCAAGATAACAACTACAATGAGCAGTTCTTC CASSQDNNYNEQFF
many TRBJ2-7 . TRBV28 TGTGCCAGCAATGACCGTACCTACGAGCAGTACTTC CASNDRTYEQYF
many TRBJ2-2 . TRBV4-3 TGCGCCAGCAGCCCCACGGACCCGAGGACCGGGGAGCTGTTTTTT CASSPTDPRTGELFF
many TRBJ2-7 . TRBV13 TGTGCCAGCAGCTTCAGCCCCTCCTCCTACGAGCAGTACTTC CASSFSPSSYEQYF
few TRBJ1-2 . TRBV12-3/TRBV12-4 TGTGCCAGCAGTTGGGGCCCTCGGGGTGGCTACACCTTC CASSWGPRGGYTF
. TRBJ2-7 TRBD2 TRBV4-3 TGCGCCAGCAGCCCCTTAGCGGGAGGGTCCCTTGGGGAGCAGTACTTC CASSPLAGGSLGEQYF
. TRBJ2-1 . TRBV14 TGTGCCAGCAGCCAAGATACCCGGGTCAATGAGCAGTTCTTC CASSQDTRVNEQFF
. TRBJ2-1 . TRBV6-2/TRBV6-3 TGTGCCAGCAGGCTACTCGCTTGGAATGAGCAGTTCTTC CASRLLAWNEQFF
. TRBJ2-7 . TRBV28 TGTGCCAGCAGTTTTTCCGTTGAGCAGTACTTC CASSFSVEQYF
many TRBJ2-5 . TRBV28 TGTGCCAGCAGTTATGGGGGGGGGCGAGAGACCCAGTACTTC CASSYGGGRETQYF
. TRBJ2-2 TRBD2 TRBV9 TGTGCCAGCAGTTATCCGCGGGAGCACCTAGCTAACACCGGGGAGCTGTTTTTT CASSYPREHLANTGELFF
. TRBJ2-1 . TRBV6-2/TRBV6-3 TGTGCCGGCAGCCCAAAGGCACTAGCCTCCTACAATGAACAGTTCTTC CAGSPKALASYNEQFF
many TRBJ1-4 TRBD1 TRBV29-1 TGCAGCGCCAGGGGGGCCTTGAAAAAACTGTTTTTT CSARGALKKLFF
many TRBJ2-5 . TRBV12-3/TRBV12-4 TGTGCCACCCAGTTCGGGGTTCTGGGGGAGACCCAGTACTTC CATQFGVLGETQYF
many TRBJ2-3 TRBD2 TRBV19 TGTGCCAGTAGTGCAACTAGCGGAGATACGCAGTATTTT CASSATSGDTQYF
many TRBJ2-7 TRBD2 TRBV7-9 TGTGCCAGCAGCTCCACCGGGACTAGAATTGACTACGAGCAGTACTTC CASSSTGTRIDYEQYF
many TRBJ2-7 . TRBV5-6 TGTGCCAGCAGCTACAGCTCCTACGAGCAGTACTTC CASSYSSYEQYF
. TRBJ2-4 . TRBV28 TGTGCCAGCAGTTTCCGGGACACCTTTTACAAAAACATTCAGTACTTC CASSFRDTFYKNIQYF
many TRBJ2-7 . TRBV28 TGTGCCAGCATAAACAGGGGAGGGCTCCACGAGCAGTACTTC CASINRGGLHEQYF
many TRBJ2-2 . TRBV29-1 TGCAGCGCACCTCAGGGTGGAACCGGGGAGCTGTTTTTT CSAPQGGTGELFF
many TRBJ1-2 . TRBV7-9 TGTGCCAGCAGCGGTAACGACGGAGCTAACTATGGCTACACCTTC CASSGNDGANYGYTF
few TRBJ2-1 . TRBV10-3 TGTGCCATTCCGGGACAATATCTAGCGGAGCTCTACAATGAGCAGTTCTTC CAIPGQYLAELYNEQFF
few TRBJ1-2 TRBD1 TRBV12-3/TRBV12-4 TGTGCCACAGCAGCCCGGGACAGGAATGGCTACACCTTC CATAARDRNGYTF
many TRBJ2-3 . TRBV4-2 TGTGCCAGCAGCTCCCGTCCAACATTCACAGATACGCAGTATTTT CASSSRPTFTDTQYF
. TRBJ2-7 . TRBV19 TGTGCCAGTAGTATCCACACCTCCTACGAGCAGTACTTC CASSIHTSYEQYF
many TRBJ2-1 . TRBV9 TGTGCCAGCAGCCCACAGGACCGAGCCTACAATGAGCAGTTCTTC CASSPQDRAYNEQFF
few TRBJ2-7 . TRBV6-2/TRBV6-3 TGTGCCAGCAGTCCGAGGTCCTACGAGCAGTACTTC CASSPRSYEQYF
few TRBJ2-1 . TRBV28 TGTGCCAGCAGTTTATCCAGCGCACCCTACAATGAGCAGTTCTTC CASSLSSAPYNEQFF
few TRBJ2-7 . TRBV4-3 TGCGCCAGCAGCCCTGCGCGGTACTACGAGCAGTACTTC CASSPARYYEQYF
many TRBJ2-5 TRBD1 TRBV7-6 TGTGCCAGCACCCCGCGCCCAGGGGGAAGGGGAGAGACCCAGTACTTC CASTPRPGGRGETQYF
many TRBJ2-7 TRBD2 TRBV6-2/TRBV6-3 TGTGCCAGCAGTTACTCCATCCTGACTAGCGGGAGGGCCAACGAGCAGTACTTC CASSYSILTSGRANEQYF
. TRBJ2-1 TRBD2 TRBV5-1 TGCGCCAGCAGGGGGACAGGGTTTCCTACTAGCGGGAGTCCGGACAATGAGCAGTTCTTC CASRGTGFPTSGSPDNEQFF
many TRBJ2-7 TRBD2 TRBV6-2/TRBV6-3 TGTGCCGTGACTAGCGGGAGTTTCTACGAGCAGTACTTC CAVTSGSFYEQYF
many TRBJ2-7 . TRBV12-3/TRBV12-4 TGTGCCAGCAGTTCGGGACCAGTCGAGCAGCACTTC CASSSGPVEQHF
many TRBJ2-7 TRBD2 TRBV10-3 TGTGCCATCATTTGGACTAGCGGGACAAGAGGGTACGAGCAGTACTTC CAIIWTSGTRGYEQYF
. TRBJ2-2 . TRBV20-1 TGCAGTGCTAGATTCCCGAACACCGGGGAGCTGTTTTTT CSARFPNTGELFF
many TRBJ2-7 . TRBV10-3 TGTGCCATCGATGGCACAGGCTACGAGCAGTACTTC CAIDGTGYEQYF
many TRBJ2-3 . TRBV6-5 TGTGCCAGCAGTTACTCGACAGTGTCCTCCCACACAGATACGCAGTATTTT CASSYSTVSSHTDTQYF
. TRBJ2-2 . TRBV4-1 TGCGCCAGCAGCCAAGATCTCGGAGGACACCGGGGAGCTGTTTTT CASSQDLGGHRGAVF
many TRBJ2-2 TRBD2 TRBV20-1 TGCAGTGCTAGCGGGACTAGGACTAGCGGGATCTCTGGGGAGCTGTTTTTT CSASGTRTSGISGELFF
many TRBJ1-2 . TRBV5-1 TGCGCCAGCAGCTTGGAAGAGGGCTATGGCTACACCTTC CASSLEEGYGYTF
many TRBJ1-2 . TRBV12-3/TRBV12-4 TGTGCCAGCAGCCTGACAAGGAACTATGGCTACACCTTC CASSLTRNYGYTF
. TRBJ1-1 . TRBV5-1 TGCGCCAGCGGCTTGGAGCAGGGGAACACTGAAGCTTTCTTT CASGLEQGNTEAFF
many TRBJ2-6 . TRBV11-1 TGTGCCAGCAGCTTACACACGTTCAACTCTGGGGCCAACGTCCTGACTTTC CASSLHTFNSGANVLTF
. TRBJ2-5 TRBD1 TRBV4-1 TGCGCCAGCAGCCCAGAAGACAGGGGTGAGACCCAGTACTTC CASSPEDRGETQYF